Listed below are T cell receptor beta chains from one sample, sequenced in a study of T cell repertoires in cytomegalovirus infection. TCRdb reprocessed the reads via MiXCR and lists one record per CDR3 protein. Counted here are a few hundred thousand distinct CDR3 sequences, over 8% occurring once; the ten biggest clones make up around 16%. Sequences were obtained from PBMCs. The receptors stem from a human donor in good health (CMV status not recorded). Some clones in this sample may be carry-over from other donors' samples. Each CDR3 is given with its conserved first and last residue. Fields, in order: V gene, D gene, J gene, CDR3 length, clone size, CDR3 DNA, CDR3 protein. D genes are given only for firm matches. Clone size is stated in some rows and not others, as once, few, many or a class when expanded.

TRBV20-1,TRBD2,TRBJ2-5,13,few,TGCAGTGCTAGCGCGGGAGGGCGAGAGACCCAGTACTTC,CSASAGGRETQYF
TRBV20-1,TRBD2,TRBJ2-3,16,many,TGCAGTGCTACCCATTCTAGCGGGGGTGGAGCAGATACGCAGTATTTT,CSATHSSGGGADTQYF
TRBV7-2,TRBD1,TRBJ1-6,15,many,TGTGCCAGCAGCTCTACGGGACAGGGGATTTCACCCCTCCACTTT,CASSSTGQGISPLHF
TRBV6-1,TRBD1,TRBJ1-2,15,many,TGTGCCAGCAGTAAATGGACAGGGGCCGATAGTGGCTACACCTTC,CASSKWTGADSGYTF
TRBV7-2,NA,TRBJ1-5,15,many,TGTGCCAGCAGCTTAGGGGGGGAACGTTATCAGCCCCAGCATTTT,CASSLGGERYQPQHF
TRBV6-2/TRBV6-3,NA,TRBJ2-4,14,NA,TGTGCCAGCAGTTACGGGGGACTCGAAAACATTCAGTACTTC,CASSYGGLENIQYF
TRBV29-1,NA,TRBJ1-1,15,NA,TGCAGCGTAGGCCGCCAGGGTCCCGGTAACACTGAAGCTTTCTTT,CSVGRQGPGNTEAFF
TRBV5-1,NA,TRBJ2-7,15,NA,TGCGCCAGCAGCCCGGAAACAGGGATCGGCTACGAGCAGTACTTC,CASSPETGIGYEQYF
TRBV7-2,NA,TRBJ1-5,15,many,TGTGCCAGCAGCTTAGGAGAACATAGCAATCAGCCCCAGCATTTT,CASSLGEHSNQPQHF
TRBV7-9,TRBD2,TRBJ2-5,16,many,TGTGCCAGCAGATTCACCGGGACTAGCGCCCAAGAGACCCAGTACTTC,CASRFTGTSAQETQYF
TRBV6-2/TRBV6-3,TRBD2,TRBJ2-1,16,few,TGTGCCAGCAGTTTTCTAGCGGGAGAGAATTACAATGAGCAGTTCTTC,CASSFLAGENYNEQFF
TRBV7-2,NA,TRBJ2-1,15,many,TGTGCCAGCAGCTTATTTCCTTCGGGGTTCGATGAGCAGTTCTTC,CASSLFPSGFDEQFF
TRBV29-1,NA,TRBJ2-5,11,few,TGCAGCGCCTCCCTACAAGAGACCCAGTACTTC,CSASLQETQYF
TRBV7-2,NA,TRBJ1-1,15,NA,TGTGCCAGCAGTAGCGGCCTCAGTCTGGTTGCTGAGGCTTTCTTT,CASSSGLSLVAEAFF
TRBV7-2,TRBD1,TRBJ1-6,18,many,TGTGCCAGCAGCCCGCGACAGGGGGCCGATCCCAACGCTTCACCCCTCCACTTT,CASSPRQGADPNASPLHF
TRBV29-1,NA,TRBJ2-2,14,NA,TGCAGCGTTGCGATGTCAGTGAACACCGGGGAGCTGTTTTTT,CSVAMSVNTGELFF
TRBV7-6,NA,TRBJ1-6,15,NA,TGTGCCAGCAGCTTAGTTCTGGGTGCCGGGTCACCCCTCCACTTT,CASSLVLGAGSPLHF
TRBV7-2,NA,TRBJ1-1,14,NA,TGTGCCAGCAGCTCGGACGGTCCGAACACTGAAGCTTTCTTT,CASSSDGPNTEAFF
TRBV12-3/TRBV12-4,NA,TRBJ2-4,16,NA,TGTGCCAGCAGTAGGGGGGGTACTGTGGCCAAAAACATTCAGTACTTC,CASSRGGTVAKNIQYF
TRBV20-1,NA,TRBJ2-7,15,NA,TGCAGTGCTAGAGAGGATCTAGCCGCTTCCTACGAGCAGTACTTC,CSAREDLAASYEQYF
TRBV7-4,TRBD1,TRBJ1-5,14,many,TGTGCCAGCAGCTCGGGACAGGGGTATCAGCCCCAGCATTTT,CASSSGQGYQPQHF
TRBV7-2,NA,TRBJ2-5,16,many,TGTGCCAGCAGCCCACGCCAGGGACAAGGGGGGGAGACCCAGTACTTC,CASSPRQGQGGETQYF
TRBV20-1,TRBD2,TRBJ2-3,15,few,TGCAGTGCTTTGGGGGGCGGGGGGGCAGGAGATACGCAGTATTTT,CSALGGGGAGDTQYF
TRBV6-4,NA,TRBJ2-2,13,few,TGTGCCAGCAGCTACAGGGCAGCGGGGGAGCTGTTTTTT,CASSYRAAGELFF
TRBV9,TRBD2,TRBJ2-1,16,many,TGTGCCAGCAGCGTAGAAGGCGGGAGCTCCTACAATGAGCAGTTCTTC,CASSVEGGSSYNEQFF
TRBV7-8,NA,TRBJ1-5,16,many,TGTGCCAGCAGCTCGCAGGGGCGCACTGGCAATCAGCCCCAGCATTTT,CASSSQGRTGNQPQHF
TRBV7-6,NA,TRBJ2-7,16,many,TGTGCCAGCAGCTCCCTCCGAGGGAAGAGCTCCTACGAGCAGTACTTC,CASSSLRGKSSYEQYF
TRBV2,TRBD1,TRBJ2-3,16,few,TGTGCCAGCAGGTCCGGGCGGACAGGATACACAGATACGCAGTATTTT,CASRSGRTGYTDTQYF
TRBV6-1,NA,TRBJ2-6,18,many,TGTGCCAGCAGTGACCGGGACCTTGACCCTTCTGGGGCCAACGTCCTGACTTTC,CASSDRDLDPSGANVLTF
TRBV7-8,TRBD2,TRBJ2-1,15,many,TGTGCCAGCAGCTTAGGGGCGGGAGGGGGCAATGAGCAGTTCTTC,CASSLGAGGGNEQFF
TRBV14,NA,TRBJ2-2,12,few,TGTGCCAGCAGCCCTAAGAGCGGGGAGCTGTTTTTT,CASSPKSGELFF
TRBV7-2,TRBD1,TRBJ1-1,14,NA,TGTGCCAGCAGCTCCGGGACAGTGAACTCTGAAGCTTTCTTT,CASSSGTVNSEAFF
TRBV5-1,NA,TRBJ1-1,13,many,TGCGCCAGCGTCTCAGGGGCAGGCACTGAAGCTTTCTTT,CASVSGAGTEAFF
TRBV6-2/TRBV6-3,TRBD1,TRBJ1-5,17,few,TGTGCCAGCAGTACATCCGGGACAGGGGTCCTCAATCAGCCCCAGCATTTT,CASSTSGTGVLNQPQHF
TRBV7-9,NA,TRBJ1-5,16,many,TGTGCCAGCAGCTTAGATCACTCGGCGGGCAATCAGCCCCAGCATTTT,CASSLDHSAGNQPQHF
TRBV28,TRBD1,TRBJ1-2,14,NA,TGTGCCAGCACCGCCGGAAGGGGGCTAGGTGGCTACACCTTC,CASTAGRGLGGYTF
TRBV12-3/TRBV12-4,NA,TRBJ2-3,15,many,TGTGCCAGCAGTGCGGGACAGAAGATCACAGATACGCAGTATTTT,CASSAGQKITDTQYF
TRBV6-1,NA,TRBJ1-6,14,few,TGTGCCAGCAGTCAGACATTAGGGGATTCACCCCTCCACTTT,CASSQTLGDSPLHF
TRBV7-9,NA,TRBJ2-5,13,few,TGTGCCAGCAGCCTCGAAGCGGGAGAGACCCAGTACTTC,CASSLEAGETQYF
TRBV13,NA,TRBJ1-3,15,NA,TGTGCCAGCAGCTCGCCCCCAGGGGATGGAAACACCATATATTTT,CASSSPPGDGNTIYF